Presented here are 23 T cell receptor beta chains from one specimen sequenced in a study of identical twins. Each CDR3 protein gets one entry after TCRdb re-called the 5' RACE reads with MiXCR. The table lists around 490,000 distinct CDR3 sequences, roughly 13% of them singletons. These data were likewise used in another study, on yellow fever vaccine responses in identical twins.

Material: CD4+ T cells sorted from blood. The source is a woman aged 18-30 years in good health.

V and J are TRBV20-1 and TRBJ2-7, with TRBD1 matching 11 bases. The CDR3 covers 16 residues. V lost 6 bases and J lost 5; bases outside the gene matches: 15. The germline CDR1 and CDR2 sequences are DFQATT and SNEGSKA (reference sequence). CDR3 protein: CSAPADWDRGRDEQYF. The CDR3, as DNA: TGCAGTGCCCCGGCGGATTGGGACAGGGGGAGAGACGAGCAGTACTTC.

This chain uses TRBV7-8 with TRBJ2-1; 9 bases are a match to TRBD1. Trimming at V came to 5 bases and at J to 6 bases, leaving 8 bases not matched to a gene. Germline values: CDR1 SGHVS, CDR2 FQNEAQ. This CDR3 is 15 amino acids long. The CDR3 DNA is TGTGCCAGCAGCCTGCGGGACAGGGATATCAATGAGCAGTTCTTC. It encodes CASSLRDRDINEQFF. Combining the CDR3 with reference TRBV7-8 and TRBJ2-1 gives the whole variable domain GAGVSQSPRYKVAKRGQDVALRCDPISGHVSLFWYQQALGQGPEFLTYFQNEAQLDKSGLPSDRFFAERPEGSVSTLKIQRTQQEDSAVYLCASSLRDRDINEQFFGPGTRLTVL.

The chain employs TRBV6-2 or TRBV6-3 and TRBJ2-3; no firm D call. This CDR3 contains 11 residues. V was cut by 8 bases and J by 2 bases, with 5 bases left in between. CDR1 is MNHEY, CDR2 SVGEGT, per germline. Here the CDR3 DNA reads TGTGCCAGCGGAAACACAGATACGCAGTATTTT. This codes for CASGNTDTQYF.

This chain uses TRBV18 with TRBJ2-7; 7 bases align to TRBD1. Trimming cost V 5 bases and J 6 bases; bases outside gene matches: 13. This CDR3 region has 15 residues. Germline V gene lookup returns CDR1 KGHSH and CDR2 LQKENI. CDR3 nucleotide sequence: TGTGCCAGCTCATTGAAGGACAGGTCTTCTTCCGAGCAGTACTTC. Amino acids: CASSLKDRSSSEQYF.

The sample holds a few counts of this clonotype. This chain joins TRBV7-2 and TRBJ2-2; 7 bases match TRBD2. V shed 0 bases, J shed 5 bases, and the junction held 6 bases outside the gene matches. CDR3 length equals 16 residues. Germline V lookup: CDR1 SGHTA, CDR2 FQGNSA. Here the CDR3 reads CASSLAGAGVTGELFF. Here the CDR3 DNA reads TGTGCCAGCAGCTTAGCAGGGGCGGGAGTAACCGGGGAGCTGTTTTTT.

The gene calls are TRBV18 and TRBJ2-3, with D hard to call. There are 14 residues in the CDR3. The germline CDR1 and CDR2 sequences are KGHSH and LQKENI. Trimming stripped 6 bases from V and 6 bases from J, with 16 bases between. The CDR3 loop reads CASSQSIEFDTQYF. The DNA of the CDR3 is TGTGCCAGCTCTCAATCTATCGAGTTTGATACGCAGTATTTT.

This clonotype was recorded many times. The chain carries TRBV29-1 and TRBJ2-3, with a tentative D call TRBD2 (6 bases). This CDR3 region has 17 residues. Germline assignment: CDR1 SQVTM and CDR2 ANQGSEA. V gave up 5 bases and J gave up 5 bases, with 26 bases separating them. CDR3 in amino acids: CSVLRQPGLIVRDTQYF. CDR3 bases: TGCAGCGTTCTACGACAACCGGGACTGATCGTACGAGATACGCAGTATTTT.

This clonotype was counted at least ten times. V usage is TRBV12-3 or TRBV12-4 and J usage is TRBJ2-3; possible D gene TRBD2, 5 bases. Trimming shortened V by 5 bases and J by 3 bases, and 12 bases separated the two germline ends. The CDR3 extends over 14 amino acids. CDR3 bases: TGTGCCAGCAGTGCGGACTGGCAGACAGATACGCAGTATTTT. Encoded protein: CASSADWQTDTQYF.

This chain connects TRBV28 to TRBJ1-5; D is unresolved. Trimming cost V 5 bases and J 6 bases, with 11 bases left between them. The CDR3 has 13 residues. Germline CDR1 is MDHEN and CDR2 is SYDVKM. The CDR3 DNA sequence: TGTGCCAGCAGTCATGAGATCCTTCAGCCCCAGCATTTT. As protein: CASSHEILQPQHF.

CDR3 in DNA: TGTGCCAGCAGTATCTGGGGGCCGGTTAACATTCAGTACTTC. It yields the protein CASSIWGPVNIQYF. V gene TRBV25-1 combines with J gene TRBJ2-4; a possible D gene is TRBD1 (6 bases). V was cut by 5 bases and J by 7 bases, with 15 bases left in between. CDR1 and CDR2 from the germline V gene are MGHDK and SYGVNS. CDR3 length: 14 amino acids.

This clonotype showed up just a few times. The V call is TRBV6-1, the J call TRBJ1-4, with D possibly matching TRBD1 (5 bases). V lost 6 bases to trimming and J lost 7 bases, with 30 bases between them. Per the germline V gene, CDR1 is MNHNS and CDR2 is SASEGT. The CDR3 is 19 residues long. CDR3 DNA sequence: TGTGCCAGCAGCGAAACGTTGGAGGGACGCGACCTCCTGGGTGAAAAACTGTTTTTT. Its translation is CASSETLEGRDLLGEKLFF.

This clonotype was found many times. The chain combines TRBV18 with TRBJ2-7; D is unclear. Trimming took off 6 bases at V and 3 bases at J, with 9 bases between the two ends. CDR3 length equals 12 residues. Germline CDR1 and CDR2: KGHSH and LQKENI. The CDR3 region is CASSVTDYEQYF. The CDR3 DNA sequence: TGTGCCAGCTCCGTCACCGACTACGAGCAGTACTTC.

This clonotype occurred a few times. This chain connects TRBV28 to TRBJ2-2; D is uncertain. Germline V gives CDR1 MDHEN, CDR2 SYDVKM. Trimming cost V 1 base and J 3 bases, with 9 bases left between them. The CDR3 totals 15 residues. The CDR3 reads CASSLSPSYTGELFF. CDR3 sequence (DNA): TGTGCCAGCAGTTTATCCCCCTCGTACACCGGGGAGCTGTTTTTT.

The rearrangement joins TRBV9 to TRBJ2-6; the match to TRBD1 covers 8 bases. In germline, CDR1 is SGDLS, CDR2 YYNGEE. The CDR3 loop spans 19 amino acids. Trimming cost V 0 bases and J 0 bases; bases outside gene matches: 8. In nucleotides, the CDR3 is TGTGCCAGCAGCGTAGGATTTAAGGACAGGGCCTCTGGGGCCAACGTCCTGACTTTC. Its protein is CASSVGFKDRASGANVLTF.

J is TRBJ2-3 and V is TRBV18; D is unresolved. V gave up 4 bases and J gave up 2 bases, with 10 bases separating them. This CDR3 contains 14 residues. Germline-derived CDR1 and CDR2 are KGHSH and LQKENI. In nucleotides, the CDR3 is TGTGCCAGCTCACGATCAGGAACCACAGATACGCAGTATTTT. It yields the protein CASSRSGTTDTQYF.

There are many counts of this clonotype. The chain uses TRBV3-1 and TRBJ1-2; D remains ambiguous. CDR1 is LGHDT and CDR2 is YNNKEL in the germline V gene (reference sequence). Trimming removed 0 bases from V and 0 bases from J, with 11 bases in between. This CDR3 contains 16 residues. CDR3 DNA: TGTGCCAGCAGCCAAGAAAAGGTCAGGTCTAACTATGGCTACACCTTC. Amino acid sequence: CASSQEKVRSNYGYTF.

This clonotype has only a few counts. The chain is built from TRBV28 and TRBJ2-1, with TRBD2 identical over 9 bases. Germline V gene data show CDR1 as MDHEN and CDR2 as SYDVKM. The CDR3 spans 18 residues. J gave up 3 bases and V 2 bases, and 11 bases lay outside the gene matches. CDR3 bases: TGTGCCAGCAGTTTACCCCTCGGGGGTAGCGGGAGCTACAATGAGCAGTTCTTC. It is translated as CASSLPLGGSGSYNEQFF. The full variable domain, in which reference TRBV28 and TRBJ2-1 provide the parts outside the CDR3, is DVKVTQSSRYLVKRTGEKVFLECVQDMDHENMFWYRQDPGLGLRLIYFSYDVKMKEKGDIPEGYSVSREKKERFSLILESASTNQTSMYLCASSLPLGGSGSYNEQFFGPGTRLTVL.

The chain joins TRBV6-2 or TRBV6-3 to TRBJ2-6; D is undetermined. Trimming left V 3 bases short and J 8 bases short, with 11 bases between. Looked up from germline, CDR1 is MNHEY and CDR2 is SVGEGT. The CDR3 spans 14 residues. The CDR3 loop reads CASSYPEGTNVLTF. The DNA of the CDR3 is TGTGCCAGCAGTTATCCCGAAGGAACCAACGTCCTGACTTTC.

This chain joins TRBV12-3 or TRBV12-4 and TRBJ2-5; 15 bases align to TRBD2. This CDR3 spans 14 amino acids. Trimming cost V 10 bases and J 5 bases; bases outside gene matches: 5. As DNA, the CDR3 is TGTGCCACCAACGGACTAGCGGGAGGGGAGACCCAGTACTTC. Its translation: CATNGLAGGETQYF.

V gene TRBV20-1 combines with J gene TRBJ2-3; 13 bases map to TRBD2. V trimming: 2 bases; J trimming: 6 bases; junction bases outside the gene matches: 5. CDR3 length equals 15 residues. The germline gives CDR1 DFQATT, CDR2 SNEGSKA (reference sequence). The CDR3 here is CSARPGTSGTDTQYF. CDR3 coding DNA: TGCAGTGCTAGACCCGGGACTAGCGGGACGGATACGCAGTATTTT.

CDR3 protein: CASDRGFYEQYF. The CDR3 coding sequence is TGTGCCAGCGACAGGGGGTTCTACGAGCAGTACTTC. The rearrangement uses TRBV2 and TRBJ2-7; 9 nucleotides align to TRBD1. Germline V CDR1 and CDR2: SNHLY, FYNNEI. V lost 8 bases, J lost 3 bases, and 2 bases stayed unmatched. The CDR3 extends over 12 amino acids.

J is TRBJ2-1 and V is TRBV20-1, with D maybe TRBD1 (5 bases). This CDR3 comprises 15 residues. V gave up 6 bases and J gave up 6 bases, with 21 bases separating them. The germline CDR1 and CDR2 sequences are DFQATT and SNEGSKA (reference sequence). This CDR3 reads CSASPHRNIANEQFF. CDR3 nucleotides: TGCAGTGCGAGCCCCCACAGGAACATCGCCAATGAGCAGTTCTTC.

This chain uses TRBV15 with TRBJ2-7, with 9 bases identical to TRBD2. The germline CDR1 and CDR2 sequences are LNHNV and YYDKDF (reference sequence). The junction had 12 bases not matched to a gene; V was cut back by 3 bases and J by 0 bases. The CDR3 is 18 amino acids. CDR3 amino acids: CATSSLAGHIKNSYEQYF. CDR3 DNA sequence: TGTGCCACCAGCAGCCTAGCGGGGCATATTAAAAACTCCTACGAGCAGTACTTC. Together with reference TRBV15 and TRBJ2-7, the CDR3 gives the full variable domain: DAMVIQNPRYQVTQFGKPVTLSCSQTLNHNVMYWYQQKSSQAPKLLFHYYDKDFNNEADTPDNFQSRRPNTSFCFLDIRSPGLGDTAMYLCATSSLAGHIKNSYEQYFGPGTRLTVT.